What follows are 10 T cell receptor beta chains derived from one specimen sequenced in a study of blood T cell repertoires in COVID-19. Libraries were prepared by immunoSEQ multiplex PCR; TCRdb keeps only in-frame clonotypes and omits some of them. Counted here are about 170,000 clones, 88% occurring once; the ten biggest clones make up around a quarter. The sequencing sample was made of peripheral blood. The source is a man between 60 and 75 years old with acute or convalescent COVID-19.

The J gene is TRBJ1-2, the V gene TRBV18, with 10 positions matching TRBD1. The J segment lost 3 bases and the V segment lost 4 bases, leaving 5 bases of the junction unmatched. CDR1 KGHSH and CDR2 LQKENI come from the germline V gene. The CDR3 runs to 15 residues. The CDR3 nucleotides read TGTGCCAGCTCACTTGACAGGGGGCAGGACTATGGCTACACCTTC. As protein: CASSLDRGQDYGYTF.

The chain carries TRBV7-2 and TRBJ1-4; the D gene is possibly TRBD1 (6 bases). The CDR3 covers 15 residues. Looked up from germline, CDR1 is SGHTA and CDR2 is FQGNSA. Trimming left V 6 bases short and J 5 bases short, with 16 bases between. Here the CDR3 reads CASSRGGAENEKLFF. In nucleotides, the CDR3 is TGTGCCAGCAGTCGCGGGGGGGCCGAGAATGAAAAACTGTTTTTT.

This chain uses TRBV5-1 with TRBJ1-4, with D maybe TRBD1 (5 bases). The germline CDR1 and CDR2 sequences are SGHRS and YFSETQ. With 6 bases removed from V and 7 bases from J, the gap between germline ends came to 19 bases. The CDR3 consists of 15 residues. The DNA of the CDR3 is TGCGCCAGCAAGGACCCCGGGGGGAGGAGTGAAAAACTGTTTTTT. It codes for CASKDPGGRSEKLFF.

The chain links TRBV13 to TRBJ1-1; 7 bases align to TRBD1. Trimming removed 3 bases from V and 3 bases from J; junction bases left unmatched: 10. The CDR3 contains 16 residues. Germline CDR1 is PRHDT and CDR2 is FYEKMQ (reference sequence). The CDR3 loop is CASSFPTGVGDTEAFF. As DNA, the CDR3 is TGTGCCAGCAGCTTCCCCACAGGGGTTGGGGACACTGAAGCTTTCTTT.

The V and J genes are TRBV27 and TRBJ2-7, with 8 positions matching TRBD2. CDR1 is MNHEY and CDR2 is SMNVEV in the germline V gene (reference sequence). The CDR3 loop spans 15 amino acids. After removal of 4 bases from V and 6 bases from J, the junction contained 11 bases not matched to a gene. In DNA form, the CDR3 reads TGTGCCAGCAGTTCCCCGGGGGGGCGGTCGGGCGAGCAGTACTTC. This gives the protein CASSSPGGRSGEQYF.

The genes are TRBV7-2 and TRBJ1-2; 7 nucleotides align to TRBD1. CDR3 length: 14 residues. Germline V gives CDR1 SGHTA, CDR2 FQGNSA. Germline trimming cut 3 bases from V and 2 bases from J; bases unmatched to any gene: 3. CDR3 nucleotide sequence: TGTGCCAGCAGCTTGGACAGGATGAACTATGGCTACACCTTC. Amino acids: CASSLDRMNYGYTF.

V gene TRBV2 combines with J gene TRBJ1-2; 7 bases fit TRBD1. Germline values: CDR1 SNHLY, CDR2 FYNNEI. The ends lost 6 bases at V and 6 bases at J; junction bases unmatched: 10. The CDR3 is 14 residues long. As DNA, the CDR3 is TGTGCCAGCAGCTTGACAGGGTTAGGAGATGGCTACACCTTC. Amino acid sequence: CASSLTGLGDGYTF. Drawing the rest from reference TRBV2 and TRBJ1-2, the complete variable domain is EPEVTQTPSHQVTQMGQEVILRCVPISNHLYFYWYRQILGQKVEFLVSFYNNEISEKSEIFDDQFSVERPDGSNFTLKIRSTKLEDSAMYFCASSLTGLGDGYTFGSGTRLTVV.

The V call is TRBV30, the J call TRBJ1-5; D may be TRBD1 (6 bases). With 1 base removed from V and 4 bases from J, the gap between germline ends came to 8 bases. The CDR3 is 13 residues long. Germline lookup yields CDR1 GTSNPN and CDR2 SVGIG (reference sequence). CDR3 sequence (DNA): TGTGCCTGGAGTGGAACAGGGAATCAGCCCCAGCATTTT. Translation: CAWSGTGNQPQHF.

The rearrangement uses TRBV5-1 and TRBJ2-1, with a possible D match to TRBD2 (6 bases). This CDR3 is 12 amino acids long. V gave up 2 bases and J gave up 8 bases, with 8 bases separating them. CDR1 SGHRS and CDR2 YFSETQ come from the germline V gene. CDR3 amino acids: CASSFWGDEQFF. DNA of the CDR3: TGCGCCAGCAGCTTTTGGGGGGATGAGCAGTTCTTC.

The chain carries TRBV27 and TRBJ1-5; tentatively, D is TRBD1 (6 bases). Germline V CDR1 and CDR2: MNHEY, SMNVEV (reference sequence). The CDR3 loop spans 14 amino acids. V lost 5 bases to trimming and J lost 2 bases, with 10 bases between them. CDR3 loop: CASSPQGGNQPQHF. DNA of the CDR3: TGTGCCAGCAGTCCACAGGGTGGCAATCAGCCCCAGCATTTT.